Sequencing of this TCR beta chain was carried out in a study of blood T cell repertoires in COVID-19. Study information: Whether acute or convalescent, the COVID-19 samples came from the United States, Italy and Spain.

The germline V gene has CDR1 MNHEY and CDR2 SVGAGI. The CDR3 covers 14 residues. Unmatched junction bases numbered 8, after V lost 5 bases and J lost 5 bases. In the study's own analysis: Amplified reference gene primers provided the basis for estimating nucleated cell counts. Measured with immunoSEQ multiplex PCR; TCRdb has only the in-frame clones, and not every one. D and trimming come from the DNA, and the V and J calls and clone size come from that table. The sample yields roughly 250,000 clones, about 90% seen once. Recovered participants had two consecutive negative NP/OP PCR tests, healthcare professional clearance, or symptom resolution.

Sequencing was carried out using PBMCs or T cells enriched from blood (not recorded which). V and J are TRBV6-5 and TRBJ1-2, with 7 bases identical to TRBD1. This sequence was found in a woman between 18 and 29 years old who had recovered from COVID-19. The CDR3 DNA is TGTGCCAGCAGTCCGGGACAGCTATTTTATGGCTACACCTTC. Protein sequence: CASSPGQLFYGYTF.